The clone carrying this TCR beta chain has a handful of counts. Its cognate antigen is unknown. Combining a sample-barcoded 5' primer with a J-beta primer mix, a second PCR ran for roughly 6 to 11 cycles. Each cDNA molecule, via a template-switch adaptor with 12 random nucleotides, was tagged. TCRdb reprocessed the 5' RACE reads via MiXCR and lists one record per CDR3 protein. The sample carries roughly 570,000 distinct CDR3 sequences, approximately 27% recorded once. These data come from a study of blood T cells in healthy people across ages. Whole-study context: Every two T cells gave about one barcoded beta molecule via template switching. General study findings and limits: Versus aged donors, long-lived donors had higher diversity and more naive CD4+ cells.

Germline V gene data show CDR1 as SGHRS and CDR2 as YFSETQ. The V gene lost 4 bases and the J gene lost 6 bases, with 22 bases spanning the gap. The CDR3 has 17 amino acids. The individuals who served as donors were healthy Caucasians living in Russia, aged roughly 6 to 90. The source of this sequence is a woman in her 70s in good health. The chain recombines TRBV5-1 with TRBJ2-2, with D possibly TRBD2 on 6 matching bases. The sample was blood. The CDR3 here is CASSLGGRKNFAGELFF. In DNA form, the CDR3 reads TGCGCCAGCAGCCTGGGGGGACGCAAAAACTTCGCCGGGGAGCTGTTTTTT.